The clone carrying this T cell receptor (beta chain) was detected only once. The data derive from a study of blood T cell repertoires in COVID-19. Study details: The origin of the acute and convalescent COVID-19 samples was the United States, Italy and Spain. In each case, the material was cDNA or gDNA derived from T cells, B-cell-depleted T cells, or PBMCs.

Germline V gene data show CDR1 as LNHDA and CDR2 as SQIVND (reference sequence). The CDR3 contains 11 residues. Trimming pared 9 bases from V and 7 bases from J, leaving 9 bases between. Methods used by the authors: Reference gene primer amplification gave estimated nucleated cell counts. Some clones are missing from TCRdb's copy, which holds only in-frame ones; the method was immunoSEQ multiplex PCR. Clone size and V and J calls were adopted from that table, with D and trimming inferred from the DNA. The table lists under 300,000 clones, around nine tenths of them singletons, with 2% to 2.5% in the top ten.

The origin of this receptor is a middle-aged woman who had recovered from COVID-19. Sequenced material: peripheral blood. The genes are TRBV19 and TRBJ2-2; possible D gene TRBD1, 5 bases. This CDR3 is CASRQIGELFF. The DNA of the CDR3 is TGTGCCAGCCGACAGATCGGGGAGCTGTTTTTT.